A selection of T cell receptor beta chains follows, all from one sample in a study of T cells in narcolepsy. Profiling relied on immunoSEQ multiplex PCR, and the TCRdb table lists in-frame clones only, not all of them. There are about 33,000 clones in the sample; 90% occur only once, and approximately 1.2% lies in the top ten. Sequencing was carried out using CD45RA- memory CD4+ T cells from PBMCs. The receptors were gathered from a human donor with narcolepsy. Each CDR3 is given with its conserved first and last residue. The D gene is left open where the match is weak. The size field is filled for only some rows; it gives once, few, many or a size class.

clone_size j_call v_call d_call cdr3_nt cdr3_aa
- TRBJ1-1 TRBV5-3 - TGTGCCAGAAGCTTGGGCCCTTGGGCAGCTGAAGCTTTCTTT CARSLGPWAAEAFF
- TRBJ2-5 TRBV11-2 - TGTGCCAGCAGCAAAAGACAGGCCCAGTTGGAGACCCAGTACTTC CASSKRQAQLETQYF
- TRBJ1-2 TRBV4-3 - TGCGCCAGCAGCCAAGTTGACACAGCTGGCTACACCTTC CASSQVDTAGYTF
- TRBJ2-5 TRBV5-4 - TGTGCCAGCCACTTGGGCGGGACAAGGGGGGAGACCCAGTACTTC CASHLGGTRGETQYF
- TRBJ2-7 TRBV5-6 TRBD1 TGTGCCAGCAGCTTGAATCCGACAGGGAAATACGAGCAGTACTTC CASSLNPTGKYEQYF
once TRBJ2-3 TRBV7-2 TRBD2 TGTGCCAGCAGCCTGGGACTAGCGAGGGCAGATACGCAGTATTTT CASSLGLARADTQYF
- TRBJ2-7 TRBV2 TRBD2 TGTGCCAGCAGTGAAGTTAGGACTAGCTTTGCCTACGAGCAGTACTTC CASSEVRTSFAYEQYF
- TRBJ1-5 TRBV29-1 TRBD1 TGCAGCGTTGGTAGGGACAGAAATCAGCCCCAGCATTTT CSVGRDRNQPQHF
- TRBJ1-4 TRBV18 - TGTGCCAGCTCACCACAGGGAGAGGGTGAAAAACTGTTTTTT CASSPQGEGEKLFF
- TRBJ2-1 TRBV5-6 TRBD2 TGTGCCACAACTAGGGGCGGGAGGGGGACCTACAATGAGCAGTTCTTC CATTRGGRGTYNEQFF
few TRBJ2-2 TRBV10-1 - TGCGCCAGCAGTCGGGGGCCCCGGGAGCTGTTTTTT CASSRGPRELFF
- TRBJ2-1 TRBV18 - TGTGCCAGCTCACCCTTCCTATATCCCGGGAACTCCTACAATGAGCAGTTCTTC CASSPFLYPGNSYNEQFF
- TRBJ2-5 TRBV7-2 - TGTGCCAGCAGCTTAGGGGCCGGGGGAGAGACCCAGTACTTC CASSLGAGGETQYF
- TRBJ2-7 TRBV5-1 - TGCGCCAGCAGCCGAAACGTACATACCTCCTACGAGCAGTACTTC CASSRNVHTSYEQYF
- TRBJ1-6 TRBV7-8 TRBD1 TGTGCCAGCAGCATCCTCAGGGGGGCGGATTCACCCCTCCACTTT CASSILRGADSPLHF
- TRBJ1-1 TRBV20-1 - TGCAGTGCTAGAGGGACAGCTGAAGCTTTCTTT CSARGTAEAFF
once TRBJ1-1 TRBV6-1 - TGTGCCAGCATAGAGGGCCCCTTGAACACTGAAGCTTTCTTT CASIEGPLNTEAFF
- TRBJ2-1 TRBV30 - TGTGCCTGGACGAAGAGAGGGGCCTATTCCTACAATGAGCAGTTCTTC CAWTKRGAYSYNEQFF
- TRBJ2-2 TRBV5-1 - TGCGCCAGCAGCCAACAAGCGGGCCCACACACCGGGGAGCTGTTTTTT CASSQQAGPHTGELFF
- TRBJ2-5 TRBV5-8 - TGTGCCAGCAGCTTGGTGCGAGAGACCCAGTACTTC CASSLVRETQYF
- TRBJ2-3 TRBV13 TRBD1 TGTGCCAGCAGCCCCCGACAGGGGGCCCCAGATACGCAGTATTTT CASSPRQGAPDTQYF
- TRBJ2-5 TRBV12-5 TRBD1 TGTGCTAGTGGTTCGGACAGGGGGGAGACCCAGTACTTC CASGSDRGETQYF
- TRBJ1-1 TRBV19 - TGTGCCAGTAGTATTAAGGCGGCGAACACTGAAGCTTTCTTT CASSIKAANTEAFF
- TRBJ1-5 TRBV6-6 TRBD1 TGTGCCAGCAGTTACTCACACAGGGGTAATCAGCCCCAGCATTTT CASSYSHRGNQPQHF
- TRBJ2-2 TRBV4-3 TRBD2 TGCGCCAGCAGCCAACTAACTAGCGGTAACACCGGGGAGCTGTTTTTT CASSQLTSGNTGELFF
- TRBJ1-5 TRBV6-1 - TGTGCCAGCAGTGAGTGGGGCTCGGATCAGCCCCAGCATTTT CASSEWGSDQPQHF
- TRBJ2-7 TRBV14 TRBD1 TGTGCCAGCAGCCCGATGACAGGGACCTACGAGCAGTACTTC CASSPMTGTYEQYF
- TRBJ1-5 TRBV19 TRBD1 TGTGCCAGCAAACCCGGGACAGGTTACTATCAGCCCCAGCATTTT CASKPGTGYYQPQHF
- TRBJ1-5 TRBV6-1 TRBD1 TGTGCCAGCAGTGCGACAGGGGGTAATCAGCCCCAGCATTTT CASSATGGNQPQHF
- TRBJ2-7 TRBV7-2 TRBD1 TGTGCCAGCAGCTCGTCACAGGGGGGCGAGCAGTACTTC CASSSSQGGEQYF